These 10 T cell receptor beta chains share one sample of origin, sequenced in a study of T cell repertoires in cytomegalovirus infection. TCRdb processed the reads anew with MiXCR; each CDR3 protein has one entry. Among 900,000 to 950,000 distinct CDR3 sequences listed, around a third were seen once. For these receptors, no antigen is known. Sequenced material: cultured CD8+ T cells from PBMCs, taken from culture after CMV antigen stimulation. The source of these receptors is a human donor in good health (CMV status not recorded). Some clones in this sample may be carry-over from other donors' samples.

This clonotype turned up a few times. The rearrangement uses TRBV28 and TRBJ2-3; D possibly uses TRBD1 or TRBD2 (5 bases each). Between the trimmed V and J ends, which lost 4 bases and 4 bases, there was a span of 15 bases. This CDR3 is 15 amino acids long. Germline CDR1 MDHEN, CDR2 SYDVKM. The CDR3 loop is CASSWRTTGADTQYF. CDR3 nucleotides: TGTGCCAGCAGTTGGAGGACAACCGGGGCAGATACGCAGTATTTT.

This clonotype was detected a few times. The chain has TRBV24-1 and TRBJ2-1; no firm D call. The CDR3 runs 16 residues. V shed 9 bases and J shed 10 bases, with 27 bases lying between them. From germline, CDR1 is KGHDR and CDR2 SFDVKD. CDR3 sequence (DNA): TGTGCCACCGCTCCCAGAGCTTCTGGGATCTTTGACGAGCAGTTCTTC. Amino acids: CATAPRASGIFDEQFF.

The chain couples TRBV7-3 to TRBJ2-1; TRBD1 might be the D (6 bases). Germline values: CDR1 SGHTA, CDR2 FQGTGA. Between the trimmed V and J ends, which lost 7 bases and 7 bases, there was a span of 17 bases. CDR3 length: 14 amino acids. The CDR3 here is CASTWVRGTNEQFF. In DNA, the CDR3 is TGTGCCAGCACCTGGGTCAGGGGTACAAATGAGCAGTTCTTC. The variable domain in full, completed from reference TRBV7-3 and TRBJ2-1, reads GAGVSQTPSNKVTEKGKYVELRCDPISGHTALYWYRQSLGQGPEFLIYFQGTGAADDSGLPNDRFFAVRPEGSVSTLKIQRTERGDSAVYLCASTWVRGTNEQFFGPGTRLTVL.

The V gene is TRBV19, the J gene TRBJ2-7; tentatively, D is TRBD1 (6 bases). The CDR3 spans 13 residues. Trimming left V 3 bases short and J 3 bases short, with 9 bases between. CDR1 and CDR2 from the germline V gene are LNHDA and SQIVND (reference sequence). This CDR3 is CASSINRDYEQYF. The CDR3 DNA sequence: TGTGCCAGTAGTATTAACAGGGACTACGAGCAGTACTTC.

V usage is TRBV2 and J usage is TRBJ1-1, with D possibly being TRBD1 (5 bases). This CDR3 is 12 amino acids long. Germline CDR1 and CDR2: SNHLY and FYNNEI. V shed 6 bases and J shed 6 bases, with 11 bases lying between them. As DNA, the CDR3 is TGTGCCAGCAGGGGGCTCGGGGCTGAAGCTTTCTTT. Residues: CASRGLGAEAFF.

This clonotype was seen at least ten times. This sequence joins TRBV7-2 and TRBJ2-7, with D unclear. The germline gives CDR1 SGHTA, CDR2 FQGNSA. V was pared by 3 bases and J by 3 bases, with 9 bases between. The CDR3 is 13 residues long. The CDR3 DNA follows: TGTGCCAGCAGCTTCATTGTCGACTACGAGCAGTACTTC. This encodes CASSFIVDYEQYF.

The V call is TRBV27, the J call TRBJ2-7, with a tentative D call TRBD1 (8 bases). Trimming took off 6 bases at V and 2 bases at J, with 14 bases between the two ends. The CDR3 sequence is 14 residues long. The germline V gene has CDR1 MNHEY and CDR2 SMNVEV (reference sequence). CDR3 in DNA: TGTGCCAGCAGAGGACAGGGAGGGACCTACGAGCAGTACTTC. Amino acids: CASRGQGGTYEQYF.

The rearrangement links TRBV12-3 or TRBV12-4 to TRBJ2-3, with 8 bases fitting TRBD2. This CDR3 is 14 amino acids long. V lost 6 bases, J lost 4 bases, and 6 bases stayed unmatched. As DNA, the CDR3 is TGTGCCAGCAGCACGGGGGGGCCCTCAGATACGCAGTATTTT. It encodes CASSTGGPSDTQYF.

This chain joins TRBV5-4 and TRBJ2-3, with 10 bases that match TRBD1. Per germline, CDR1 SGHNT and CDR2 YYREEE (reference sequence). The CDR3 is 15 residues long. Unmatched junction bases numbered 9, after V lost 1 base and J lost 10 bases. The CDR3: CASSLPGQGIMPQYF. The CDR3 nucleotides are TGTGCCAGCAGCTTGCCGGGACAGGGGATAATGCCGCAGTATTTT.

This clonotype was counted between two and nine times. The rearrangement links TRBV19 to TRBJ1-1; possibly TRBD1 for D (6 bases). The germline V gene encodes CDR1 LNHDA and CDR2 SQIVND (reference sequence). Trimming left V 7 bases short and J 7 bases short, with 13 bases between. CDR3 length: 12 amino acids. The CDR3 loop is CASNSGHFEAFF. The CDR3 DNA reads TGTGCCAGTAATTCGGGACACTTTGAAGCTTTCTTT.